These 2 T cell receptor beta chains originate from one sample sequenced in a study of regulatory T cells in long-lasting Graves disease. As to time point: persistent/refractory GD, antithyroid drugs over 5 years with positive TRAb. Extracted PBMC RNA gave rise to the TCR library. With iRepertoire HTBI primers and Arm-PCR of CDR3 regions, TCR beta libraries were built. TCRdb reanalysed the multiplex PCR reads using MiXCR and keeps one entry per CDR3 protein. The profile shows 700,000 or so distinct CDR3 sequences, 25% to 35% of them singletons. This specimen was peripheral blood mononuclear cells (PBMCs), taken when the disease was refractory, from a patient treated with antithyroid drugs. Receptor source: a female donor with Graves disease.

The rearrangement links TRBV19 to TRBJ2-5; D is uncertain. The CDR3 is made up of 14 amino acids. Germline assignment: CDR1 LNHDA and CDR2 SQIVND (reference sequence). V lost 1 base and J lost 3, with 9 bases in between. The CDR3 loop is CASSIAQREETQYF. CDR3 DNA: TGTGCCAGTAGTATAGCCCAACGTGAAGAGACCCAGTACTTC.

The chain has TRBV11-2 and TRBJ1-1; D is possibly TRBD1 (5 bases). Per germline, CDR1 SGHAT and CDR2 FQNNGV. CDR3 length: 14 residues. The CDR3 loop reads CTINPDLGLTEAFF. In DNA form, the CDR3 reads TGTACCATAAATCCGGATTTGGGACTTACTGAAGCTTTCTTT.